The clone carrying this TCR beta chain has just a few counts. In making TCR cDNA, 5'RACE template switching added a universal primer site and UMIs to it. One entry per CDR3 protein, called by TCRdb with MiXCR from the 5' RACE reads. The sample records 360,000 or so distinct CDR3 sequences, around a tenth being singletons. The source of the sample is a study of T cells after yellow fever vaccination. The V segment lost 1 base and the J segment 6 bases; nucleotides outside the gene matches: 9. The CDR3 totals 16 residues. The germline gives CDR1 SGHTA, CDR2 FQGNSA. Sequenced material: PBMCs, taken on the day of the first yellow fever vaccination. This chain joins TRBV7-2 and TRBJ1-5; TRBD1 aligns across 7 bases. The clonotype was recovered from a man in his late teens or twenties who received the YFV17D yellow fever vaccine. In nucleotides, the CDR3 is TGTGCCAGCAGCTTAGGTACAGGGGTACCGGCTCAGCCCCAGCATTTT. Translation gives CASSLGTGVPAQPQHF.